This TCR beta chain comes out of a study of T cell responses to AZD1222 COVID-19 vaccine. Study outcomes and limitations: It was only after the peak T cell response that any repertoires were sampled. Two doses of AZD1222 preceded a rise in Spike-specific TCR breadth and depth. Vaccine-related CD4 TCRs covered spike, predominating at 160-218 and 743-854. Just a handful of AZD1222 recipients were seropositive at baseline.

The CDR3 is 15 residues long. Looked up from germline, CDR1 is SEHNR and CDR2 is FQNEAQ (reference sequence). Trimming stripped 6 bases from V and 3 bases from J, with 16 bases between. Repertoires were generated with immunoSEQ multiplex PCR, while TCRdb's copy carries only in-frame clones and drops some. The sample contains around 140,000 clones, roughly nine tenths of which appear only once. With regard to this clone: Its antigen is unknown.

The TCR originated in an adult in good health. The rearrangement joins TRBV7-9 to TRBJ2-3; perhaps TRBD2 as D (6 bases). Sequencing used peripheral blood, obtained on day 0 of AZD1222 vaccination. The CDR3 spells CASSRGDPSTDTQYF. CDR3 DNA sequence: TGTGCCAGCAGTCGCGGGGACCCCTCGACAGATACGCAGTATTTT.